This T cell receptor beta chain was sequenced for a study of T cell responses to AZD1222 COVID-19 vaccine. Study background: Second doses that came at about 4 or about 12 weeks were put together.

The V and J ends lost 7 bases and 1 base, in that order; junction bases with no gene match: 6. The V gene's germline CDR1 is SNHLY and CDR2 FYNNEI. The CDR3 has 15 residues. On this clone itself: Antigen unknown.

General study points: Increased Spike-specific TCR breadth and depth were observed after two AZD1222 doses.

Some clones are missing from TCRdb's copy, which holds only in-frame ones; the method was immunoSEQ multiplex PCR. The repertoire holds 95,000 to 150,000 clones, with around 92% as singletons. The sequencing here drew on peripheral blood, taken on day 0 of AZD1222 vaccination. This clonotype was obtained from an adult in good health. V and J are TRBV2 and TRBJ2-2, with 7 positions matching TRBD1. The CDR3, as DNA: TGTGCCAGCACCAAGGACAGGAAGAACACCGGGGAGCTGTTTTTT. Encoded protein: CASTKDRKNTGELFF. Together with reference TRBV2 and TRBJ2-2, the CDR3 gives the full variable domain: EPEVTQTPSHQVTQMGQEVILRCVPISNHLYFYWYRQILGQKVEFLVSFYNNEISEKSEIFDDQFSVERPDGSNFTLKIRSTKLEDSAMYFCASTKDRKNTGELFFGEGSRLTVL.